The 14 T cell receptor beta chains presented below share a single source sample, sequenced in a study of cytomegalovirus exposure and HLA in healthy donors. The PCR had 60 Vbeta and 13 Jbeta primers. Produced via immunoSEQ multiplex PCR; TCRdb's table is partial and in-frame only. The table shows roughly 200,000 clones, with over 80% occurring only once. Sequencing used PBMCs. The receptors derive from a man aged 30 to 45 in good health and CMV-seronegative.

CDR3 in DNA: TGTGCCTGGAGCGGGGACAGGGGGCGAAGGGGAAACACCATATATTTT. This gives the protein CAWSGDRGRRGNTIYF. The chain uses TRBV30 and TRBJ1-3, with 12 nucleotides matching TRBD1. The CDR3 covers 16 residues. J lost 4 bases, V lost 3 bases, and 7 bases had no gene match. Germline CDR1 reads GTSNPN; CDR2 reads SVGIG (reference sequence).

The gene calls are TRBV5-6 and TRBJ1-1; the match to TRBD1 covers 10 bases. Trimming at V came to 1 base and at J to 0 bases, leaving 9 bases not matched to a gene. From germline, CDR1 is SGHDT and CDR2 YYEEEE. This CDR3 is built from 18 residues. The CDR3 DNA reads TGTGCCAGCAGCTTGCTAGGCGGGACAGGGGCCCTGAACACTGAAGCTTTCTTT. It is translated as CASSLLGGTGALNTEAFF.

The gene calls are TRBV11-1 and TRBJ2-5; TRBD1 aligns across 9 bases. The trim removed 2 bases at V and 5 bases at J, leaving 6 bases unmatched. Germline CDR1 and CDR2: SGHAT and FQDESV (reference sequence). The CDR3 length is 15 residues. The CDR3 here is CASSLHPGQGETQYF. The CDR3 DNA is TGTGCCAGCAGCTTACATCCCGGACAGGGGGAGACCCAGTACTTC.

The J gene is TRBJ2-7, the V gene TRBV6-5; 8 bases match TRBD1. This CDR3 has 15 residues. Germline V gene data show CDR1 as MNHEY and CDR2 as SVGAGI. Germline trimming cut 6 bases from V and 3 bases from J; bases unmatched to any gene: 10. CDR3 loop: CASRRQGSTFYEQYF. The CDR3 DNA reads TGTGCCAGCAGACGACAGGGGTCCACCTTCTACGAGCAGTACTTC.

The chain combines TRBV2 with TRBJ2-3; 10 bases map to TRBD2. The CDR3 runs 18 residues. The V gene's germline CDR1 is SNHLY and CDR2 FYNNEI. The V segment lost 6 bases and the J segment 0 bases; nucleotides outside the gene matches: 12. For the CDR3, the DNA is TGTGCCAGCAGCCCCTTTGAGCGGGAGGGCGCTAGCACAGATACGCAGTATTTT. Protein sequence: CASSPFEREGASTDTQYF.

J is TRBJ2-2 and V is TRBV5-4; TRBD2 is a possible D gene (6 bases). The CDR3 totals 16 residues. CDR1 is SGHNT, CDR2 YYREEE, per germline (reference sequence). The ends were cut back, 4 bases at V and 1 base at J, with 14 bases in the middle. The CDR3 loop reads CASSHGGDMNTGELFF. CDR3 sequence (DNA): TGTGCCAGCAGCCACGGGGGAGACATGAACACCGGGGAGCTGTTTTTT. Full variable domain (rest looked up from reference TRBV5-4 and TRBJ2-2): ETGVTQSPTHLIKTRGQQVTLRCSSQSGHNTVSWYQQALGQGPQFIFQYYREEENGRGNFPPRFSGLQFPNYSSELNVNALELDDSALYLCASSHGGDMNTGELFFGEGSRLTVL.

The CDR3 reads CASSLSSGFVNEQFF. The CDR3 region has the DNA TGTGCCAGTAGTTTGTCGTCAGGGTTTGTCAATGAGCAGTTCTTC. The chain has TRBV19 and TRBJ2-1, with D maybe TRBD1 (5 bases). The CDR3 is 15 amino acids. Germline V gene data show CDR1 as LNHDA and CDR2 as SQIVND (reference sequence). Trimming cost V 5 bases and J 6 bases, with 17 bases left between them.

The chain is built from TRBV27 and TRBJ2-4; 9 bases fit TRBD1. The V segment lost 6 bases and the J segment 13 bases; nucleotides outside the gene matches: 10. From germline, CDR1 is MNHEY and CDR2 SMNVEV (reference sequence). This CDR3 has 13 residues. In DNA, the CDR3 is TGTGCCAGCAGCACCGGGACAGGGCAGCAACAGTACTTC. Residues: CASSTGTGQQQYF.

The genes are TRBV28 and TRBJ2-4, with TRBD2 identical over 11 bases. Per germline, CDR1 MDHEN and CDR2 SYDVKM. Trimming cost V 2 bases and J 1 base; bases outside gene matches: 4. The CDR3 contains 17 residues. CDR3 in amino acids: CASSLLAGGGAKNIQYF. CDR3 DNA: TGTGCCAGCAGTTTACTAGCGGGGGGTGGGGCCAAAAACATTCAGTACTTC.

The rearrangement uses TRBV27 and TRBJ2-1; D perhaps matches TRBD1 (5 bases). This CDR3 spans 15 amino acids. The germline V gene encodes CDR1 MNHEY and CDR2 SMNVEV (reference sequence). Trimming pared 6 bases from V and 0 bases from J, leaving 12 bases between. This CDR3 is CASSSGRGSYNEQFF. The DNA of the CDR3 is TGTGCCAGCAGCTCCGGTAGGGGCTCCTACAATGAGCAGTTCTTC.

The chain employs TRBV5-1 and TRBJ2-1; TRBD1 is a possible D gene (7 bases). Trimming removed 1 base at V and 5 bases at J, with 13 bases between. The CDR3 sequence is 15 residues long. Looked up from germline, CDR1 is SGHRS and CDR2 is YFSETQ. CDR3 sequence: CASSLQGGFNNEQFF. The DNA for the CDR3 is TGCGCCAGCAGCTTGCAGGGGGGCTTTAACAATGAGCAGTTCTTC.

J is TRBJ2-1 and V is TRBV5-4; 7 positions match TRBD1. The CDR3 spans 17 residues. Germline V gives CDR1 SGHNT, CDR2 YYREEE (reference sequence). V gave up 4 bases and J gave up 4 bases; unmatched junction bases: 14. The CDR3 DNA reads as TGTGCCAGCAGCGACAGAGAGGGGGCCCTATTGTACAATGAGCAGTTCTTC. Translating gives CASSDREGALLYNEQFF.

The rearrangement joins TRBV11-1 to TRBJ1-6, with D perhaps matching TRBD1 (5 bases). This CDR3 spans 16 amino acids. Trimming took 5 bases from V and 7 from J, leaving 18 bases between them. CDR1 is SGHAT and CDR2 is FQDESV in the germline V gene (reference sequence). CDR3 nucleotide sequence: TGTGCCAGCAGCGAGACCCCCGCAGGGCAAAATTCACCCCTCCACTTT. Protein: CASSETPAGQNSPLHF.

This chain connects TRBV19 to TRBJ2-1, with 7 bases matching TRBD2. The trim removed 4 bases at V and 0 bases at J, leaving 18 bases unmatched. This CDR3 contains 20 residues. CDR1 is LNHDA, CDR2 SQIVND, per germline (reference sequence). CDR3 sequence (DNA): TGTGCCAGTAGTAAATCTGGCGGGAGTGTGTTGGGGAGCTCCTACAATGAGCAGTTCTTC. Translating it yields CASSKSGGSVLGSSYNEQFF.